Listed below are T cell receptor beta chains from one sample, sequenced in a study of Graves' ophthalmopathy and Graves' hyperthyroidism. TCRdb re-called the multiplex PCR reads with MiXCR, one entry per CDR3 protein. The data contain more than 1,000,000 distinct CDR3 sequences, about 35% of them singletons. Specimen: peripheral blood or thyroid tissue (not recorded which). These receptors were obtained from an adult man with Graves' hyperthyroidism. The CDR3 runs from the conserved cysteine through the conserved F or W. A D gene is named only where the DNA matches it firmly. Rows may omit the clone size; those that give it use once, few, many or a size class.

clone_size	v_call	j_call	d_call	cdr3_nt	cdr3_aa
-	TRBV19	TRBJ1-2	TRBD1	TGTGCCAGTAGGGCCGACAGGGCGGGTAACTATGGCTACACCTTC	CASRADRAGNYGYTF
-	TRBV7-3	TRBJ1-1	TRBD1	TGTGCCAGCAGCTTAAGCCGGACAGGGTCTGAGAACACTGAAGCTTTCTTT	CASSLSRTGSENTEAFF
few	TRBV7-2	TRBJ2-7	TRBD2	TGTGCCAGCAGCTTAGCAGGAGGGTGGGGGACTAGCGGGCTAAGAACCTACGAGCAGTACTTC	CASSLAGGWGTSGLRTYEQYF
many	TRBV15	TRBJ1-5	TRBD1	TGTGCCACCAGCCTGGACAGGGGGGATCAGCCCCAGCATTTT	CATSLDRGDQPQHF
-	TRBV5-6	TRBJ1-2	-	TGTGCCAGCAGCTTGGGACAGGCCTTCTATGGCTACACCTTC	CASSLGQAFYGYTF
few	TRBV5-1	TRBJ2-7	-	TGCGCCAGCAGCTTGGCTCTCGGCGGGGATCCGACCTACGAGCAGTACTTC	CASSLALGGDPTYEQYF
many	TRBV7-8	TRBJ1-2	-	TGTGCCAGCAGCTTAGTGGCATCGGACACGGCGATCTACACCTTC	CASSLVASDTAIYTF
-	TRBV11-2	TRBJ2-7	TRBD1	TGTGCCAGCAGTACAGGGGGCCGAGCCTACGAGCAGTACTTC	CASSTGGRAYEQYF
few	TRBV20-1	TRBJ2-7	TRBD2	TGCAGTGCTAGAGATGTGGATAGCGGGTCCTCCTACGAGCAGTACTTC	CSARDVDSGSSYEQYF
once	TRBV10-3	TRBJ1-2	TRBD1	TGTGCCATCAGTGGCAGACAGGGGAGTACCTATGGCTACACCTTC	CAISGRQGSTYGYTF
many	TRBV25-1	TRBJ2-7	TRBD1	TGTGCCAGCAGTGAACCGGGACAGGGGCACCACGAGCAGTACTTC	CASSEPGQGHHEQYF
many	TRBV7-2	TRBJ2-7	-	TGTGCCAGCAGCTATCTCGGGATAAACTCCTACGAGCAGTACTTC	CASSYLGINSYEQYF
-	TRBV25-1	TRBJ2-5	-	TGTGCCAGCAGTGCCAACAGGGGACTAGACGGGACCCAGTACTTC	CASSANRGLDGTQYF
many	TRBV7-8	TRBJ1-2	-	TGTGCCAGCAGCTTACCATTGGCAAAGGATGGCTACACCTTC	CASSLPLAKDGYTF
few	TRBV28	TRBJ1-1	-	TGTGCCAGCAGGGTAATCCTCAGGAACACTGAAGCTTTCTTT	CASRVILRNTEAFF
-	TRBV7-2	TRBJ1-5	TRBD1	TGTGCCAGCAGTACCGGGACAGGGTTTCGGGATCAGCCCCAGCATTTT	CASSTGTGFRDQPQHF
many	TRBV7-6	TRBJ2-7	TRBD2	TGTGCCAGCAGCCCTGTAGGGCGGGAGTTCCCCTACGAGCAGTACTTC	CASSPVGREFPYEQYF
few	TRBV10-3	TRBJ1-2	-	TGTGCCATCAGTGAGACAGGACACTATGGCTACACCTTC	CAISETGHYGYTF
-	TRBV12-3/TRBV12-4	TRBJ2-2	-	TGTGCCAGCACCTCTCGAAGCACCGGGGAGCTGTTTTTT	CASTSRSTGELFF
-	TRBV4-1	TRBJ2-7	TRBD1	TGCGCCAGCAGCCAAGGGGACAGGGGGAACGAGCAGTACTTC	CASSQGDRGNEQYF
once	TRBV10-3	TRBJ1-5	-	TGTGCCGTCCTGCCTCAGCATTTT	CAVLPQHF
many	TRBV29-1	TRBJ2-5	TRBD2	TGCAGCGTTGAAGTGGGGGGAGGGCCCCAAGAGACCCAGTACTTC	CSVEVGGGPQETQYF
many	TRBV11-2	TRBJ1-2	-	TGTGCCAGCAGCTTATCATTTAGCGGCTACACCTTC	CASSLSFSGYTF
many	TRBV7-2	TRBJ1-2	-	TGTGCCAGCAGCTTAAAGGCGGGATATGGCTACACCTTC	CASSLKAGYGYTF
-	TRBV19	TRBJ1-1	TRBD1	TGTGCCAGTAGGATGACAGGGGGTAGGAACACTGAAGCTTTCTTT	CASRMTGGRNTEAFF
many	TRBV29-1	TRBJ1-5	TRBD1	TGCAGCGCAGGACAGGGAGGCTATCAGCCCCAGCATTTT	CSAGQGGYQPQHF
-	TRBV5-1	TRBJ2-7	TRBD2	TGCGCCAGCAGCCGGACTAGCGGGGAGTCCTACGAGCAGTACTTC	CASSRTSGESYEQYF
-	TRBV15	TRBJ1-6	-	TGTGCCACCAGCAGCTCCGGGGGATATAATTCACCCCTCCACTTT	CATSSSGGYNSPLHF
-	TRBV25-1	TRBJ1-4	-	TGTGCCAGCAGTGGATTTGGGGGAGGAAGCGAAAAACTGTTTTTT	CASSGFGGGSEKLFF
once	TRBV7-2	TRBJ2-7	TRBD2	TGTGCCAGCAGCCCCCTCTCTCCGGGACTAGCGGGAGACGAGCAGTACTTC	CASSPLSPGLAGDEQYF
-	TRBV29-1	TRBJ2-5	TRBD1	TGCAGCCCCCTGACAGGGGGACCACAAGAGACCCAGTACTTC	CSPLTGGPQETQYF
-	TRBV7-9	TRBJ2-1	-	TGTGCCAGCAGCTTAGGGGGACATACCGGTACCTGGCGGGTCTCCTACAATGAGCAGTTCTTC	CASSLGGHTGTWRVSYNEQFF
-	TRBV7-9	TRBJ1-2	-	TGTGCCAGCAGCCCAGGGGTGCACTATGGCTACACCTTC	CASSPGVHYGYTF
-	TRBV10-2	TRBJ1-1	TRBD1	TGTGCCAGCTCACCACTACCCGGGACAGTTCAGAACACTGAAGCTTTCTTT	CASSPLPGTVQNTEAFF
-	TRBV11-1	TRBJ1-3	TRBD1	TGTGCCAGCAGCTTGGCGGACAGGAACTCTGGAAACACCATATATTTT	CASSLADRNSGNTIYF
many	TRBV7-2	TRBJ2-7	-	TGTGCCAGCAGCTTAGGGGCAGGGAGGTGGAACTACGAGCAGTACTTC	CASSLGAGRWNYEQYF
few	TRBV28	TRBJ1-5	TRBD1	TGTGCCAGCAGTTTAGGCGACAGGGAGAATCAGCCCCAGCATTTT	CASSLGDRENQPQHF
few	TRBV28	TRBJ1-5	-	TGTGCCAGCAGCTTCATGGGCGGTAGCAATCAGCCCCAGCATTTT	CASSFMGGSNQPQHF
few	TRBV10-3	TRBJ1-2	TRBD1	TGTGCCAGCAGCGGGACAGGGGGGAAGAACTATGGCTACACCTTC	CASSGTGGKNYGYTF
many	TRBV15	TRBJ1-1	-	TGTGCCACCAGCAGAGGGACGAACACTGAAGCTTTCTTT	CATSRGTNTEAFF
many	TRBV5-4	TRBJ1-6	-	TGTGCCAGCAACCCGGATTTTGGATCACCCCTCCACTTT	CASNPDFGSPLHF
-	TRBV7-9	TRBJ2-7	TRBD2	TGTGCCAGCAGCCAAATCGGGCGGGGGATCGACGAGCAGTACTTC	CASSQIGRGIDEQYF
-	TRBV4-3	TRBJ2-1	-	TGCGCCAGCAGCTCCACGGAAAAGAGCTCCTACAATGAGCAGTTCTTC	CASSSTEKSSYNEQFF
-	TRBV10-3	TRBJ1-1	TRBD1	TGTGCCATCAGTGAGTCAGAGACAGGGAACTCCCCTGAAGCTTTCTTT	CAISESETGNSPEAFF
-	TRBV15	TRBJ1-2	-	TGTGCCACCAGGCAGGAGGGGGGCTACACCTTC	CATRQEGGYTF